The 25 T cell receptor beta chains reported below all come from one sample, sequenced in a study of Ad26.COV2.S vaccination and SARS-CoV-2 variants. Treatment denoted: some 20 received Ad26.COV2.S at low or high dose, single or two shots; 5 received placebo; per-sample allocation not given. Samples came from day 63 after the first vaccine or placebo injection. Here immunoSEQ multiplex PCR was the method, and the copy in TCRdb shows in-frame clones only, minus some. The sample lists about 350,000 clones, about 88% seen once, with about 10% in the top ten. The specimen comprised peripheral blood, sampled in a trial of Ad26.COV2.S vaccine versus placebo. Source of these receptors: a person between 18 and 60 years old who received the Ad26.COV2.S COVID-19 vaccine or a placebo.

The chain uses TRBV27 and TRBJ2-1, with 13 bases fitting TRBD2. CDR1 and CDR2 from the germline V gene are MNHEY and SMNVEV (reference sequence). V lost 5 bases and J lost 3; bases outside the gene matches: 7. The CDR3 is 17 amino acids. The CDR3 bases are TGTGCCAGCAGTCCCTTGACTAGCGGGGGGTTCTACAATGAGCAGTTCTTC. Protein: CASSPLTSGGFYNEQFF.

The V and J genes are TRBV5-1 and TRBJ1-2, with D unresolved. CDR1 SGHRS and CDR2 YFSETQ come from the germline V gene. This CDR3 is built from 16 residues. The V and J ends lost 0 bases and 4 bases respectively, with 16 bases between them. The CDR3 reads CASSLGFGVGSYGYTF. CDR3 bases: TGCGCCAGCAGCTTGGGGTTCGGGGTTGGTAGCTATGGCTACACCTTC.

The gene calls are TRBV6-2 or TRBV6-3 and TRBJ2-5; D call uncertain. Trimming shortened V by 0 bases and J by 5 bases, and 10 bases separated the two germline ends. Germline loops: CDR1 MNHEY, CDR2 SVGEGT. CDR3 length: 14 residues. The CDR3 here is CASSYSASRETQYF. The DNA of the CDR3 is TGTGCCAGCAGTTACTCGGCCAGTCGGGAGACCCAGTACTTC.

This clone was observed a handful of times. This chain links TRBV27 with TRBJ2-2, with 8 bases fitting TRBD2. Unmatched junction bases numbered 4, after V lost 6 bases and J lost 1 base. The germline V gene encodes CDR1 MNHEY and CDR2 SMNVEV (reference sequence). The CDR3 has 15 amino acids. DNA for the CDR3: TGTGCCAGCAGGCGGGGGGCTGGGAACACCGGGGAGCTGTTTTTT. This sequence encodes CASRRGAGNTGELFF.

This clone occurred a few times. The V gene is TRBV24-1, the J gene TRBJ2-1, with TRBD1 matching over 10 bases. The CDR3 sequence is 17 residues long. Germline trimming cut 3 bases from V and 0 bases from J; bases unmatched to any gene: 4. Germline V CDR1 and CDR2: KGHDR, SFDVKD. The DNA of the CDR3 is TGTGCCACCAGTGATCCCGGGACAGGGGACTCCTACAATGAGCAGTTCTTC. Encoded protein: CATSDPGTGDSYNEQFF.

The chain links TRBV4-1 to TRBJ2-1, with a weak D call TRBD2 (6 bases). The CDR3 is 15 amino acids. In germline, CDR1 is MGHRA, CDR2 YSYEKL. Trimming cost V 2 bases and J 7 bases, with 15 bases left between them. The CDR3 region is CASSQWGTVGNEQFF. For the CDR3, the DNA is TGCGCCAGCAGCCAATGGGGGACTGTGGGGAATGAGCAGTTCTTC.

The gene calls are TRBV2 and TRBJ1-5; 8 nucleotides match TRBD1. J lost 8 bases, V lost 7 bases, and 4 bases had no gene match. CDR1 SNHLY and CDR2 FYNNEI come from the germline V gene. CDR3 size: 12 residues. The CDR3 bases are TGTGCCAGCAACAGGGGGATGGAGCCCCAGCATTTT. It encodes CASNRGMEPQHF.

This chain links TRBV3-1 (or the pseudogene TRBV3-2) with TRBJ2-1, with D perhaps TRBD1 (6 bases). CDR1 and CDR2 from the germline V gene are LGHDT and YNNKEL (reference sequence). CDR3 length: 16 residues. The germline V and J ends were trimmed by 2 bases and 1 base, with 12 bases remaining between them. Written as DNA, the CDR3 is TGTGCCAGCAGCCAATTACAGGGAAGGTCCTACAATGAGCAGTTCTTC. This gives the protein CASSQLQGRSYNEQFF.

This sequence joins TRBV7-9 and TRBJ1-3; D remains unclear. The V gene lost 1 base and the J gene lost 0 bases, with 10 bases spanning the gap. The CDR3 loop spans 16 amino acids. CDR1 is SEHNR and CDR2 is FQNEAQ in the germline V gene (reference sequence). The CDR3 DNA sequence: TGTGCCAGCAGCTTAGTAGGCGGTTACTCTGGAAACACCATATATTTT. It is translated as CASSLVGGYSGNTIYF.

The chain employs TRBV4-2 and TRBJ2-3, with D hard to call. CDR3 length: 17 residues. The germline V gene has CDR1 LGHNA and CDR2 YNFKEQ. The V end lost 2 bases, the J end lost 3 bases, and 18 bases lay between the germline ends. The DNA of the CDR3 is TGTGCCAGCAGCCAACGGTCGGCGGAGCGATTAACAGATACGCAGTATTTT. Protein sequence: CASSQRSAERLTDTQYF.

This chain links TRBV27 with TRBJ2-7; possible D gene TRBD1, 6 bases. V lost 2 bases to trimming and J lost 5 bases, with 10 bases between them. Germline V CDR1 and CDR2: MNHEY, SMNVEV (reference sequence). The CDR3 covers 13 residues. CDR3: CASSLQGNHEQYF. CDR3 nucleotide sequence: TGTGCCAGCAGTTTACAGGGGAATCACGAGCAGTACTTC.

About this clone: One end of the junction fails to match germline, which may point to a read error. The rearrangement links TRBV19 to TRBJ2-1; TRBD2 matches at 8 bases. The CDR3 runs to 16 residues. Germline V gives CDR1 LNHDA, CDR2 SQIVND (reference sequence). The CDR3 sequence is CASSVPAGGSYDEQFF. The CDR3 region has the DNA TGTGCCAGTAGTGTCCCGGCGGGAGGCTCCTACGATGAGCAGTTCTTC.

The chain joins TRBV13 to TRBJ1-1; TRBD1 is a possible D gene (6 bases). Germline loops: CDR1 PRHDT, CDR2 FYEKMQ (reference sequence). V was cut by 5 bases and J by 2 bases, with 12 bases left in between. This CDR3 is 14 amino acids long. The CDR3 DNA reads as TGTGCCAGCAGCATCGGACAGATAAACACTGAAGCTTTCTTT. Translation gives CASSIGQINTEAFF.

This chain links TRBV4-2 with TRBJ2-7; D is unclear. Germline CDR1 LGHNA, CDR2 YNFKEQ. There are 13 residues in the CDR3. V lost 0 bases and J lost 5, with 8 bases in between. The CDR3 is CASSQDVDDEQYF. Written as DNA, the CDR3 is TGTGCCAGCAGCCAAGATGTCGACGACGAGCAGTACTTC.

The chain joins TRBV30 to TRBJ2-1; D is uncertain. Per the germline V gene, CDR1 is GTSNPN and CDR2 is SVGIG (reference sequence). V was shortened by 2 bases and J by 7 bases, with 15 bases between the two germline ends. This CDR3 contains 14 residues. CDR3 bases: TGTGCCTGGAGTAGAACGGCTACAAGGAATGAGCAGTTCTTC. Protein product: CAWSRTATRNEQFF.

This sequence joins TRBV7-9 and TRBJ2-5, with D uncertain. Germline CDR1 reads SEHNR; CDR2 reads FQNEAQ (reference sequence). The V end lost 5 bases, the J end lost 5 bases, and 18 bases lay between the germline ends. The CDR3 extends over 15 amino acids. The chain's CDR3 is CASSPGSADGETQYF. The DNA for the CDR3 is TGTGCCAGCAGCCCCGGGTCCGCCGACGGGGAGACCCAGTACTTC.

The J gene is TRBJ2-7, the V gene TRBV6-2 or TRBV6-3; TRBD1 matches at 11 bases. The CDR3 is 14 residues long. Germline CDR1 reads MNHEY; CDR2 reads SVGEGT. Trimming took 6 bases from V and 7 from J; bases not matched to a gene: 8. The CDR3 region is CASSRGQGAGEQYF. In DNA form, the CDR3 reads TGTGCCAGCAGCCGAGGACAGGGGGCCGGGGAGCAGTACTTC.

This chain connects TRBV7-3 to TRBJ2-7, with 7 bases that match TRBD1. Trimming at V came to 6 bases and at J to 3 bases, leaving 8 bases not matched to a gene. This CDR3 is 14 amino acids long. Germline V CDR1 and CDR2: SGHTA, FQGTGA. The CDR3, as DNA: TGTGCCAGCAGGTCGACAGGGACGGACTACGAGCAGTACTTC. As protein: CASRSTGTDYEQYF.

The chain employs TRBV5-1 and TRBJ2-3; 8 bases are a match to TRBD1. Trimming took 6 bases from V and 6 from J; bases not matched to a gene: 15. The CDR3 length is 16 residues. Per germline, CDR1 SGHRS and CDR2 YFSETQ. CDR3 region: CASTVTGAPLGDTQYF. CDR3 coding DNA: TGCGCCAGCACCGTGACAGGGGCTCCCCTCGGGGATACGCAGTATTTT.

The chain is built from TRBV23-1 and TRBJ2-7; D might be TRBD1 (5 bases). TRBV23-1 has ORF status, its function being uncertain. This CDR3 has 13 amino acids. V was clipped by 0 bases and J by 6 bases, with 9 bases between them. The CDR3 is CASSQSDSCEQYF. The CDR3 nucleotides read TGCGCCAGCAGTCAATCCGACAGTTGCGAGCAGTACTTC.

The chain couples TRBV5-1 to TRBJ1-1; the match to TRBD1 covers 8 bases. The CDR3 is 16 amino acids. Germline values: CDR1 SGHRS, CDR2 YFSETQ. J gave up 4 bases and V 0 bases, and 8 bases lay outside the gene matches. The CDR3 sequence: CASSLDPRGQGTEAFF. In DNA, the CDR3 is TGCGCCAGCAGCTTGGACCCCAGGGGGCAGGGCACTGAAGCTTTCTTT.

J is TRBJ1-2 and V is TRBV10-3; weak D call: TRBD1 (6 bases). This CDR3 spans 14 amino acids. CDR1 is ENHRY and CDR2 is SYGVKD in the germline V gene. Deletions cut 6 bases from V and 4 bases from J, with 15 bases between. In nucleotides, the CDR3 is TGTGCCATCAGAGGGACACCTCCGGGCTATGGCTACACCTTC. It is translated as CAIRGTPPGYGYTF.

This sequence joins TRBV7-9 and TRBJ1-4; a weak D match, TRBD1 (5 bases). This CDR3 contains 15 residues. From germline, CDR1 is SEHNR and CDR2 FQNEAQ (reference sequence). V lost 3 bases and J lost 8, with 16 bases in between. The CDR3, as DNA: TGTGCCAGCAGCTTGAGTCCAGGGTTTGGAGAAAAACTGTTTTTT. Its translation is CASSLSPGFGEKLFF.

This chain joins TRBV6-4 and TRBJ2-1, with 7 nucleotides matching TRBD2. Germline values: CDR1 MRHNA, CDR2 SNTAGT. V dropped 6 bases and J dropped 1; count of bases not matched to a gene: 6. CDR3 length: 15 amino acids. The CDR3 DNA sequence: TGTGCCAGCAGCCCCCAAGCGGGATCCTACAATGAGCAGTTCTTC. It translates to CASSPQAGSYNEQFF.

The V gene is TRBV6-5, the J gene TRBJ1-2; D unresolved. Germline V gene data show CDR1 as MNHEY and CDR2 as SVGAGI. Trimming removed 7 bases from V and 1 base from J, with 16 bases in between. The length of the CDR3 is 15 residues. The CDR3 sequence is CASTFSTTLNYGYTF. The CDR3 DNA is TGTGCCAGCACCTTCTCGACAACCCTTAACTATGGCTACACCTTC.